This is a list of T cell receptor beta chains from one sample in a study of shared T cell receptors in the human thymus. Data came from immunoSEQ multiplex PCR; TCRdb stores just in-frame clones and leaves some out. The table shows some 700,000 clones, with over 75% occurring only once. Separately, the same data were catalogued under a study of human thymus T cells.

Sequencing was performed on thymocytes. The receptors originated from a boy under two years old with a congenital heart defect. Both conserved end residues are part of each CDR3. Fields, in order: V gene, clone size, J gene, D gene, CDR3 protein, CDR3 DNA. D genes are given only for firm matches. Clone size, where shown, is once, few, many, or a class for clones that have expanded.

TRBV19	NA	TRBJ2-2	NA	CASSMVSTGELFF	TGTGCCAGTAGTATGGTGAGCACCGGGGAGCTGTTTTTT
TRBV27	once	TRBJ2-5	TRBD2	CASRLLAGAFFETQYF	TGTGCCAGCAGGCTTCTAGCGGGAGCTTTCTTTGAGACCCAGTACTTC
TRBV6-1	NA	TRBJ2-3	TRBD1	CASRQGAGTDTQYF	TGTGCCAGCAGACAGGGGGCGGGCACAGATACGCAGTATTTT
TRBV7-8	NA	TRBJ2-3	TRBD2	CASSLPGPPGLAGGPDTQYF	TGTGCCAGCAGCTTACCCGGGCCTCCGGGACTAGCGGGAGGGCCAGATACGCAGTATTTT
TRBV5-1	NA	TRBJ1-1	TRBD1	CASSLGDRNTEAFF	TGCGCCAGCAGCCTAGGGGACAGGAACACTGAAGCTTTCTTT
TRBV11-2	NA	TRBJ1-2	NA	CASSLDWWRDGGYTF	TGTGCCAGCAGCTTAGATTGGTGGAGGGATGGTGGCTACACCTTC
TRBV13	NA	TRBJ2-7	NA	CASSTSPGDEQYF	TGTGCCAGCAGCACGTCCCCAGGGGACGAGCAGTACTTC
TRBV2	NA	TRBJ2-1	TRBD2	CAIPDPGLAGGRGQFF	TGTGCCATCCCGGATCCGGGACTAGCGGGGGGACGGGGGCAGTTCTTC
TRBV27	NA	TRBJ2-3	TRBD2	CASRARKGLAGGPRPDTQYF	TGTGCCAGCAGGGCAAGAAAGGGGCTAGCGGGAGGCCCCCGGCCAGATACGCAGTATTTT
TRBV7-2	NA	TRBJ2-5	NA	CASSSRETQYF	TGTGCCAGCAGCTCGCGAGAGACCCAGTACTTC